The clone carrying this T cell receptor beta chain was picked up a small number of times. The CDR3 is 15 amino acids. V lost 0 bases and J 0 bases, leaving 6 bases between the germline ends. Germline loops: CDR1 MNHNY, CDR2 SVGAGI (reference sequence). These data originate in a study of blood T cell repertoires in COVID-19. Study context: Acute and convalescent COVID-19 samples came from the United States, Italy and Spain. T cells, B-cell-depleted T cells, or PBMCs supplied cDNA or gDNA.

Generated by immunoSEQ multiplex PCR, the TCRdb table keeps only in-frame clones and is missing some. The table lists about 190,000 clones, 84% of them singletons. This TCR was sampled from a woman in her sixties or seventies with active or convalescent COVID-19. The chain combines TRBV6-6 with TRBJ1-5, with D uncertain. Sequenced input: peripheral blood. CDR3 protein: CASSYSTLSNQPQHF. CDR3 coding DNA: TGTGCCAGCAGTTACTCGACACTTAGCAATCAGCCCCAGCATTTT.